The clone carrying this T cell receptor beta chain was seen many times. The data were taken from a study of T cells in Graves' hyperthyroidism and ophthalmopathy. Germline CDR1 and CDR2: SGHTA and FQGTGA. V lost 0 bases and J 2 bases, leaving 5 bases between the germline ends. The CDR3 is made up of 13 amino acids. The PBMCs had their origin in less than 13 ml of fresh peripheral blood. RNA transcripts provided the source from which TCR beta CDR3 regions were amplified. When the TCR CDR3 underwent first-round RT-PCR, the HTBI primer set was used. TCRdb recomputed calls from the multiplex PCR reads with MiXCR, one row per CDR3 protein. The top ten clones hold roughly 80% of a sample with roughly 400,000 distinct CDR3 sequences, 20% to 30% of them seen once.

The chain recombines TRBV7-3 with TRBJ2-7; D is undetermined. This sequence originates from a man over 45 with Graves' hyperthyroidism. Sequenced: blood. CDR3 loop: CASSLTQTYEQYF. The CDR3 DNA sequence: TGTGCCAGCAGCTTAACCCAAACCTACGAGCAGTACTTC.